The 22 T cell receptor beta chains listed next were all sequenced from one sample in a study of blood T cell repertoires in COVID-19. The assay was immunoSEQ multiplex PCR, and TCRdb's table has in-frame clones only and misses some. The sample carries some 330,000 clones, just over 85% recorded once. What was sequenced was PBMCs or T cells enriched from blood (not recorded which). The receptor source for this set is a man younger than 45 who had recovered from COVID-19.

This chain connects TRBV29-1 to TRBJ2-3, with TRBD2 matching over 7 bases. CDR1 and CDR2 from the germline V gene are SQVTM and ANQGSEA. J gave up 2 bases and V 6 bases, and 8 bases lay outside the gene matches. The length of the CDR3 is 14 residues. The DNA for the CDR3 is TGCAGCGTGGGAGGGGTAGGGATCACAGATACGCAGTATTTT. Encoded protein: CSVGGVGITDTQYF.

CDR3 nucleotides: TGTGCCAGCAGGCGAGACTGGGACAAAAACACTGAAGCTTTCTTT. This gives the protein CASRRDWDKNTEAFF. The chain has TRBV6-1 and TRBJ1-1, with TRBD1 as a possible D gene (6 bases). The germline V and J ends were trimmed by 6 bases and 2 bases, with 16 bases remaining between them. Germline loops: CDR1 MNHNS, CDR2 SASEGT. The CDR3 has 15 amino acids.

The chain uses TRBV10-1 and TRBJ1-3; D perhaps matches TRBD1 (6 bases). Germline V CDR1 and CDR2: WNHNN, SYGVQD (reference sequence). CDR3 length: 15 amino acids. Trimming removed 3 bases at V and 3 bases at J, with 12 bases between. The CDR3 sequence: CASSDPDRFGNTIYF. The CDR3 DNA follows: TGCGCCAGCAGTGACCCCGACAGGTTTGGAAACACCATATATTTT.

This chain connects TRBV5-4 to TRBJ2-7; 7 bases agree with TRBD1. J gave up 1 base and V 1 base, and 2 bases lay outside the gene matches. Germline CDR1 reads SGHNT; CDR2 reads YYREEE (reference sequence). CDR3 size: 14 residues. In DNA form, the CDR3 reads TGTGCCAGCAGCTTGTGGGACAGATCCTACGAGCAGTACTTC. This encodes CASSLWDRSYEQYF.

The rearrangement joins TRBV6-5 to TRBJ1-2; D is possibly TRBD1 (5 bases). The CDR3 runs 15 residues. Trimming removed 2 bases at V and 8 bases at J, with 18 bases between. The germline CDR1 and CDR2 sequences are MNHEY and SVGAGI. The CDR3 reads CASSYRQGAPHGYTF. CDR3 DNA: TGTGCCAGCAGTTACCGTCAGGGCGCCCCTCACGGCTACACCTTC.

This clone was seen a single time. The rearrangement uses TRBV28 and TRBJ2-5, with D perhaps matching TRBD2 (6 bases). CDR1 is MDHEN and CDR2 is SYDVKM in the germline V gene. This CDR3 has 12 amino acids. The V end lost 6 bases, the J end lost 3 bases, and 8 bases lay between the germline ends. Here the CDR3 reads CASRAGKETQYF. CDR3 sequence (DNA): TGTGCCAGCAGAGCGGGTAAAGAGACCCAGTACTTC.

This clone has just one count. The chain has TRBV6-5 and TRBJ1-1, with 7 bases fitting TRBD1. This CDR3 has 14 residues. Germline CDR1 reads MNHEY; CDR2 reads SVGAGI. The trim removed 4 bases at V and 3 bases at J, leaving 5 bases unmatched. CDR3 residues: CASSWVTGDTEAFF. In DNA, the CDR3 is TGTGCCAGCAGTTGGGTAACAGGGGACACTGAAGCTTTCTTT.

This sequence joins TRBV6-2 or TRBV6-3 and TRBJ2-1; 13 bases line up with TRBD2. V lost 4 bases, J lost 4 bases, and 10 bases stayed unmatched. Germline loops: CDR1 MNHEY, CDR2 SVGEGT. The CDR3 is 18 residues long. The CDR3 reads CASSSGGLAGNPYNEQFF. The CDR3 region has the DNA TGTGCCAGCAGTTCAGGGGGACTAGCGGGGAATCCGTACAATGAGCAGTTCTTC.

The V and J genes are TRBV4-2 and TRBJ2-3, with TRBD2 matching over 11 bases. V lost 0 bases and J lost 10; bases outside the gene matches: 12. Germline-derived CDR1 and CDR2 are LGHNA and YNFKEQ. CDR3 length equals 17 residues. The CDR3 reads CASSQDPASGGFESQYF. CDR3 sequence (DNA): TGTGCCAGCAGCCAAGATCCCGCTAGCGGGGGGTTTGAGTCGCAGTATTTT.

The V and J genes are TRBV6-5 and TRBJ1-4; D perhaps matches TRBD1 (6 bases). Germline CDR1 MNHEY, CDR2 SVGAGI. There are 14 residues in the CDR3. The ends were cut back, 5 bases at V and 3 bases at J, with 10 bases in the middle. CDR3 DNA: TGTGCCAGCAGTCAGGGGTCCTCTAATGAAAAACTGTTTTTT. Protein sequence: CASSQGSSNEKLFF.

The CDR3 sequence is CASSPGTSKETQYF. The CDR3 nucleotides are TGTGCCAGCTCACCCGGGACTAGTAAGGAGACCCAGTACTTC. The V and J genes are TRBV18 and TRBJ2-5; TRBD2 aligns across 8 bases. The CDR3 extends over 14 amino acids. V lost 3 bases to trimming and J lost 5 bases; unmatched junction nucleotides: 5. Germline V CDR1 and CDR2: KGHSH, LQKENI.

The J gene is TRBJ1-1, the V gene TRBV30; weak D call: TRBD1 (6 bases). This CDR3 contains 14 residues. Trimming removed 0 bases from V and 8 bases from J, with 16 bases in between. Germline V gene lookup returns CDR1 GTSNPN and CDR2 SVGIG (reference sequence). CDR3 loop: CAWSVKGGRTEAFF. The CDR3 nucleotides are TGTGCCTGGAGTGTCAAGGGGGGGCGGACCGAAGCTTTCTTT.

The chain carries TRBV5-1 and TRBJ1-1, with a possible D match to TRBD1 (5 bases). This CDR3 is built from 16 residues. CDR1 is SGHRS, CDR2 YFSETQ, per germline. V shed 1 base and J shed 0 bases, with 13 bases lying between them. This CDR3 is CASSLQSTVVNTEAFF. The CDR3 coding sequence is TGCGCCAGCAGCTTGCAATCGACAGTCGTGAACACTGAAGCTTTCTTT.

V gene TRBV7-2 combines with J gene TRBJ1-2; 7 positions match TRBD1. There are 13 residues in the CDR3. J was trimmed by 7 bases and V by 3 bases; bases with no gene match: 5. From germline, CDR1 is SGHTA and CDR2 FQGNSA. CDR3 bases: TGTGCCAGCAGCTTTCGGGACAGCAGTGGCTACACCTTC. This gives the protein CASSFRDSSGYTF.

This clone was seen only a few times. The rearrangement links TRBV6-4 to TRBJ1-2; 8 nucleotides agree with TRBD1. The germline V gene encodes CDR1 MRHNA and CDR2 SNTAGT. CDR3 length: 15 residues. Germline trimming cut 0 bases from V and 7 bases from J; bases unmatched to any gene: 7. CDR3 in amino acids: CASSDSAGGAGGYTF. CDR3 coding DNA: TGTGCCAGCAGTGACTCGGCAGGGGGCGCGGGTGGCTACACCTTC.

This rearrangement joins TRBV5-4 to TRBJ2-1; 8 nucleotides agree with TRBD2. Unmatched junction bases numbered 6, after V lost 4 bases and J lost 3 bases. The germline V gene has CDR1 SGHNT and CDR2 YYREEE (reference sequence). The CDR3 extends over 15 amino acids. This chain's CDR3 is CASSAGLDSYNEQFF. CDR3 nucleotide sequence: TGTGCCAGCAGCGCGGGACTAGACAGCTACAATGAGCAGTTCTTC.

This chain links TRBV5-1 with TRBJ1-1; 9 nucleotides agree with TRBD1. The CDR3 length is 15 residues. Losses at the gene ends were 4 bases for V and 1 base for J; bases not matched to a gene: 5. Germline-derived CDR1 and CDR2 are SGHRS and YFSETQ. CDR3 in amino acids: CASSRWTGANTEAFF. The CDR3 nucleotides are TGCGCCAGCAGCCGCTGGACAGGGGCGAACACTGAAGCTTTCTTT.

The gene calls are TRBV6-4 and TRBJ1-2, with TRBD1 identical over 7 bases. This CDR3 region has 17 residues. Germline CDR1 is MRHNA and CDR2 is SNTAGT. V was clipped by 4 bases and J by 3 bases; unmatched bases: 14. As DNA, the CDR3 is TGTGCCAGCAGTGCCCACGTACAGGGGAGATTGGACTATGGCTACACCTTC. This encodes CASSAHVQGRLDYGYTF.

This chain uses TRBV5-5 with TRBJ1-2; D perhaps matches TRBD1 (5 bases). The CDR3 runs to 15 residues. Germline V gene data show CDR1 as SGHKS and CDR2 as YYEKEE (reference sequence). V gave up 4 bases and J gave up 4 bases, with 17 bases separating them. The CDR3, as DNA: TGTGCCAGCAGCCCTCGGACGGGGGGACCCTATGGCTACACCTTC. Its translation: CASSPRTGGPYGYTF.

Notes on this clone: One end of the junction varies from germline; a read error may be responsible. The rearrangement uses TRBV20-1 and TRBJ2-2; D remains unclear. CDR3 size: 11 residues. The germline gives CDR1 DFQATT, CDR2 SNEGSKA (reference sequence). As DNA, the CDR3 is TGCAGTTCTAGTTACGGTGGGGAGCTGTTTTTT. It yields the protein CSSSYGGELFF.

V usage is TRBV11-2 and J usage is TRBJ1-3; D is perhaps TRBD1 (6 bases). Trimming removed 6 bases at V and 3 bases at J, with 15 bases between. The CDR3 has 15 amino acids. CDR1 is SGHAT, CDR2 FQNNGV, per germline. The CDR3 bases are TGTGCCAGCAGTCTAGGGGGGGAGTATGGAAACACCATATATTTT. Encoded protein: CASSLGGEYGNTIYF.

The chain combines TRBV7-9 with TRBJ2-5, with D possibly being TRBD1 (5 bases). The V gene's germline CDR1 is SEHNR and CDR2 FQNEAQ (reference sequence). Trimming stripped 3 bases from V and 4 bases from J, with 9 bases between. CDR3 size: 13 residues. DNA of the CDR3: TGTGCCAGCAGCTTTCAGGGTTCAGAGACCCAGTACTTC. Translation: CASSFQGSETQYF. The full variable domain, rest sourced from reference TRBV7-9 and TRBJ2-5, is DTGVSQNPRHKITKRGQNVTFRCDPISEHNRLYWYRQTLGQGPEFLTYFQNEAQLEKSRLLSDRFSAERPKGSFSTLEIQRTEQGDSAMYLCASSFQGSETQYFGPGTRLLVL.